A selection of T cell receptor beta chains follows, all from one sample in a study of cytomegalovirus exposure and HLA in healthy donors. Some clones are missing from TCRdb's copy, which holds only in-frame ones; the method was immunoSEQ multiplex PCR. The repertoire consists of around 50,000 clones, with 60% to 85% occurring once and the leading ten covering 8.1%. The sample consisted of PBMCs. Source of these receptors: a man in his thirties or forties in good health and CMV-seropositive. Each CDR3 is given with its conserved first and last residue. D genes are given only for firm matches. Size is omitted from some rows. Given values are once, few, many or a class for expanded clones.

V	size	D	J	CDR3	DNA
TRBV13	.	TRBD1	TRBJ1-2	CASSLGVGQVLLGNYGYTF	TGTGCCAGCAGCTTAGGGGTAGGACAGGTCCTTTTGGGGAACTATGGCTACACCTTC
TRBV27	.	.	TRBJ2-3	CASSNPGNTDTQYF	TGTGCCAGCAGTAACCCGGGGAACACAGATACGCAGTATTTT
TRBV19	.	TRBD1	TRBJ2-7	CASSLDRVCYEQYF	TGTGCCAGTAGTCTGGACAGGGTTTGTTACGAGCAGTACTTC
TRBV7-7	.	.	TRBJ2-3	CASSPVGLGGDTQYF	TGTGCCAGCAGTCCCGTAGGCCTAGGAGGCGATACGCAGTATTTT
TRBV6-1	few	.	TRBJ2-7	CASSEETVSYEQYF	TGTGCCAGCAGTGAAGAGACAGTCTCCTACGAGCAGTACTTC
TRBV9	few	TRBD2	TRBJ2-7	CASSVDSGAYEQYF	TGTGCCAGCAGCGTCGATAGCGGGGCCTACGAGCAGTACTTC
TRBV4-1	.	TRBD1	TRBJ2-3	CASSHPGTVSTDTQYF	TGCGCCAGCAGCCACCCTGGGACAGTTAGCACAGATACGCAGTATTTT
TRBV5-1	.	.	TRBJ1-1	CASSLTRGGDPEAFF	TGCGCCAGCAGCTTGACGAGGGGGGGCGACCCTGAAGCTTTCTTT
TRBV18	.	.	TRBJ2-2	CASSPLGTNTGELFF	TGTGCCAGCTCACCACTGGGCACGAACACCGGGGAGCTGTTTTTT
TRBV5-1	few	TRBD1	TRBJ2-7	CASSSETGSSYEQYF	TGCGCCAGCAGCTCGGAGACAGGGTCCTCCTACGAGCAGTACTTC
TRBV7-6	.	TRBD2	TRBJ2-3	CASSLEVAGGSDTQYF	TGTGCCAGCAGCTTAGAGGTAGCGGGGGGATCAGATACGCAGTATTTT
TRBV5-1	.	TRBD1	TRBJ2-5	CASSTEGAETQYF	TGCGCCAGCAGCACCGAGGGGGCGGAGACCCAGTACTTC
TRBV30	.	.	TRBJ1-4	CARGGGEKLFF	TGTGCCCGGGGAGGTGGTGAAAAACTGTTTTTT
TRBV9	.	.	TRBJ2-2	CASTPSARGELFF	TGTGCCAGCACCCCGTCCGCGAGGGGGGAGCTGTTTTTT
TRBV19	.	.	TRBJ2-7	CASSQGAGLYEQYF	TGTGCCAGTAGTCAAGGGGCAGGCCTCTACGAGCAGTACTTC
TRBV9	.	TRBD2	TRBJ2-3	CASSAGTSGGFWTDTQYF	TGTGCCAGCAGCGCCGGGACTAGCGGGGGGTTCTGGACAGATACGCAGTATTTT
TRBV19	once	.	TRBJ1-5	CASALLGNQPQHF	TGTGCCAGTGCCTTACTCGGGAATCAGCCCCAGCATTTT
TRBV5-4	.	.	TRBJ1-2	CASRQLQGTRGGYTF	TGTGCCAGCAGACAATTACAGGGTACAAGGGGTGGCTACACCTTC
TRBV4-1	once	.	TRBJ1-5	CASSQFDRRNQPQHF	TGCGCCAGCAGCCAATTCGACAGACGCAATCAGCCCCAGCATTTT
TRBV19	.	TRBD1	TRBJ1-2	CAIMPRDRGRDHMVSGYTF	TGTGCCATCATGCCCCGGGACAGGGGGCGCGATCATATGGTTTCTGGCTACACCTTC
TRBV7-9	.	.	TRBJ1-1	CASSLVESPGTEAFF	TGTGCCAGCAGCTTGGTAGAAAGCCCCGGGACTGAAGCTTTCTTT
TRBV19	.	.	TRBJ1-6	CASSIGRPLGSPLHF	TGTGCCAGTAGTATTGGGCGACCTTTGGGCTCACCCCTCCACTTT
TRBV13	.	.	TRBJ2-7	CASSLTGISYEQYF	TGTGCCAGCAGCTTAACCGGGATTTCCTACGAGCAGTACTTC
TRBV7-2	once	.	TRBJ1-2	CASSLARAGWGYTF	TGTGCCAGCAGCTTAGCGAGGGCAGGCTGGGGCTACACCTTC
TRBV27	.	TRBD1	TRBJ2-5	CASSLWQGASTQYF	TGTGCCAGCAGTTTGTGGCAGGGGGCCTCGACCCAGTACTTC
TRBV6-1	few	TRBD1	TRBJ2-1	CASSDKRTGHNEQFF	TGTGCCAGCAGTGATAAACGGACAGGTCACAATGAGCAGTTCTTC
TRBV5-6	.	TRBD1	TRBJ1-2	CASSGDRNNYGYTF	TGTGCCAGCAGCGGGGACAGGAATAACTATGGCTACACCTTC
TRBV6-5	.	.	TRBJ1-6	CASRNRGVNSPLHF	TGTGCCAGCAGGAATCGGGGTGTTAATTCACCCCTCCACTTT
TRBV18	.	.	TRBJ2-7	CASSPRVLSYEQYF	TGTGCCAGCTCACCGAGGGTCCTCTCCTACGAGCAGTACTTC
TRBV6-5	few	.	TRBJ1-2	CASSAQGIGRGYTF	TGTGCCAGCAGTGCGCAGGGGATCGGTCGTGGCTACACCTTC
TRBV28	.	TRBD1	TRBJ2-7	CASSLGQGVGQYF	TGTGCCAGCAGTCTCGGACAGGGGGTAGGGCAGTACTTC
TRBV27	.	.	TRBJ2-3	CASSSLQRTDTQYF	TGTGCCAGCAGTTCCCTACAGAGAACAGATACGCAGTATTTT
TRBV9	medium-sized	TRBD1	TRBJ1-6	CASSVGTGQNSPLHF	TGTGCCAGCAGCGTAGGGACAGGGCAAAATTCACCCCTCCACTTT
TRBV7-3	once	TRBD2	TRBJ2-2	CASSLDGGADTGELFF	TGTGCCAGCAGCTTGGACGGGGGGGCCGACACCGGGGAGCTGTTTTTT
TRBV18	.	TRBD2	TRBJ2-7	CASSQLGLAGEQYF	TGTGCCAGCTCACAACTGGGACTAGCGGGCGAGCAGTACTTC
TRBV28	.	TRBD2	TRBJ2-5	CASSWTSRETQYF	TGTGCCAGCAGCTGGACTAGTAGGGAGACCCAGTACTTC
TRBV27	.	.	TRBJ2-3	CASSLSSPDTQYF	TGTGCCAGCAGTTTATCTAGCCCAGATACGCAGTATTTT
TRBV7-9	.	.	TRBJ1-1	CASSPTGGLGTEAFF	TGTGCCAGCAGCCCCACGGGGGGGCTGGGCACTGAAGCTTTCTTT
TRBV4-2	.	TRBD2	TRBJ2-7	CASSQEGTSGGALREQYF	TGTGCCAGCAGCCAAGAAGGGACTAGCGGGGGGGCTCTGCGCGAGCAGTACTTC
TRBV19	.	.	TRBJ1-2	CASSIERTSRGGYTF	TGTGCCAGTAGTATAGAACGGACCTCCCGAGGGGGCTACACCTTC
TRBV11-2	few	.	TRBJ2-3	CASSLEWGGGGTDTQYF	TGTGCCAGCAGCTTAGAATGGGGAGGCGGGGGCACAGATACGCAGTATTTT
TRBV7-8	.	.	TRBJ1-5	CASSLRENQPQHF	TGTGCCAGCAGCTTACGGGAAAATCAGCCCCAGCATTTT
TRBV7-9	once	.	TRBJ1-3	CASSLASGGADGNTIYF	TGTGCCAGCAGCTTAGCGAGCGGGGGCGCCGATGGAAACACCATATATTTT
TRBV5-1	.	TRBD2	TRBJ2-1	CASSPGQRGANEQFF	TGCGCCAGCAGCCCCGGACAGCGGGGGGCGAATGAGCAGTTCTTC
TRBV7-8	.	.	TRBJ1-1	CASNLGGTEAFF	TGTGCCAGCAATCTCGGGGGCACTGAAGCTTTCTTT
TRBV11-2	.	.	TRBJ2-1	CASSSLQGRGNEQFF	TGTGCCAGCAGCTCCCTTCAAGGAAGAGGGAATGAGCAGTTCTTC
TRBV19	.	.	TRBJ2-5	CASSIGSGEETQYF	TGTGCCAGTAGTATCGGTTCGGGGGAGGAGACCCAGTACTTC
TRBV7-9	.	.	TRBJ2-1	CASSSATGYHNEQFF	TGTGCCAGCAGTTCAGCAACAGGGTACCACAATGAGCAGTTCTTC
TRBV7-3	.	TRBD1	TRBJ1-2	CASSLTRTGRNGYTF	TGTGCCAGCAGCTTAACGAGGACAGGGCGAAATGGCTACACCTTC